This T cell receptor (beta chain) derives from a study of radiotherapy plus CTLA-4 blockade in lung cancer. Across the study: Among patients, roughly 17% showed objective responses, and around 30% had disease control.

The V gene's germline CDR1 is WSHSY and CDR2 SAAADI. Trimming took 4 bases from V and 5 from J, leaving 11 bases between them. The CDR3 totals 13 residues. For this clone: Its antigen is not identified.

Study results and caveats: TCR clones of tumor origin grew in blood after radiotherapy plus ipilimumab. Together with interferon-beta, which increased in serum after radiation, early dynamic changes in blood T cell clones were reportedly the best predictors of response.

Assay: immunoSEQ multiplex PCR; the TCRdb copy retains only in-frame clones and omits some. The repertoire has about 78,000 clones, about 88% of them found once; the top ten carry just over 0.85%. Chemo-refractory metastatic non-small-cell lung cancer patients received focal radiation with ipilimumab CTLA-4 blockade. The chain combines TRBV10-2 with TRBJ2-5; no definite D call. Sequenced material: peripheral blood, taken from a patient treated with radiotherapy plus ipilimumab. This TCR derives from a human donor with non-small cell lung cancer who had stable disease on radiotherapy plus ipilimumab. The CDR3 nucleotides read TGCGCCAGCAGTGTGGCCGGGCTCGAGACCCAGTACTTC. Amino acid sequence: CASSVAGLETQYF.